Shown below are 32 T cell receptor beta chains from a single sample sequenced in a study of T cell responses to AZD1222 COVID-19 vaccine. Repertoires were generated with immunoSEQ multiplex PCR, while TCRdb's copy carries only in-frame clones and drops some. The data contain more than 100,000 clones, around 93% of them seen just once; the ten biggest clones take up more than 6%. The source material was peripheral blood, sampled 28 days after the second AZD1222 dose. These receptors came from an adult who received the AZD1222 COVID-19 vaccine.

The chain is built from TRBV3-1 (or the pseudogene TRBV3-2) and TRBJ1-1; the D gene is possibly TRBD1 (5 bases). The V and J ends lost 3 bases and 3 bases respectively, with 14 bases between them. The CDR3 runs 15 residues. Germline lookup yields CDR1 LGHDT and CDR2 YNNKEL (reference sequence). CDR3 amino acids: CASSQIRGGDTEAFF. CDR3 DNA sequence: TGTGCCAGCAGCCAGATTAGGGGTGGGGACACTGAAGCTTTCTTT.

This chain links TRBV6-6 with TRBJ2-7; a weak D match, TRBD2 (5 bases). The CDR3 runs to 15 residues. Germline V gene data show CDR1 as MNHNY and CDR2 as SVGAGI (reference sequence). V lost 5 bases, J lost 0 bases, and 14 bases lay in between. The CDR3 DNA follows: TGTGCCAGCAGTAAACCCGGACGGGGCTCCTACGAGCAGTACTTC. Amino acids: CASSKPGRGSYEQYF.

This chain uses TRBV20-1 with TRBJ1-2, with D possibly TRBD1 on 5 matching bases. This CDR3 is 15 amino acids long. Trimming shortened V by 3 bases and J by 1 base, and 15 bases separated the two germline ends. Germline lookup yields CDR1 DFQATT and CDR2 SNEGSKA (reference sequence). The CDR3 DNA is TGCAGTGCTAGTGGTCAGGGAGGAGGTAACTATGGCTACACCTTC. This gives the protein CSASGQGGGNYGYTF.

The CDR3 reads CASSLRTYTDTQYF. The CDR3 DNA reads TGTGCCAGCAGCTTGAGGACCTACACAGATACGCAGTATTTT. This chain connects TRBV5-8 to TRBJ2-3; D is undetermined. The CDR3 is made up of 14 amino acids. Trimming stripped 1 base from V and 2 bases from J, with 8 bases between. Germline V CDR1 and CDR2: SGHTS, YDEGEE.

The CDR3 loop reads CASSAGTGPYEQYF. DNA of the CDR3: TGTGCCAGCAGTGCCGGGACAGGCCCCTACGAGCAGTACTTC. The chain is built from TRBV2 and TRBJ2-7; 8 bases are a match to TRBD1. Trimming cost V 4 bases and J 2 bases; bases outside gene matches: 4. This CDR3 has 14 residues. Germline V gives CDR1 SNHLY, CDR2 FYNNEI.

The CDR3 DNA follows: TGTGCCAGCAGCGTAGTTAGTCGCGACGATGAGCAGTTCTTC. As protein: CASSVVSRDDEQFF. The chain recombines TRBV9 with TRBJ2-1; unclear D gene. V was cut by 0 bases and J by 8 bases, with 12 bases left in between. CDR1 and CDR2 from the germline V gene are SGDLS and YYNGEE. The CDR3 is made up of 14 amino acids.

J is TRBJ2-4 and V is TRBV4-2; 9 bases are shared with TRBD2. The CDR3 is made up of 19 amino acids. Trimming at V came to 0 bases and at J to 0 bases, leaving 9 bases not matched to a gene. The germline gives CDR1 LGHNA, CDR2 YNFKEQ. CDR3 DNA sequence: TGTGCCAGCAGCCAAGATTCCCTAGCGGGGAATTTAGCCAAAAACATTCAGTACTTC. Its translation: CASSQDSLAGNLAKNIQYF.

This chain links TRBV6-1 with TRBJ2-3, with D possibly being TRBD2 (5 bases). The germline gives CDR1 MNHNS, CDR2 SASEGT. The CDR3 is made up of 18 amino acids. V lost 3 bases and J lost 0, with 19 bases in between. The CDR3 spells CASSETWRTATSTDTQYF. The DNA of the CDR3 is TGTGCCAGCAGTGAGACGTGGAGGACGGCCACTAGCACAGATACGCAGTATTTT.

CDR3 amino acids: CASSSEAGGLGYQPQHF. The CDR3 region has the DNA TGTGCCAGCAGCTCGGAGGCTGGGGGTCTGGGCTATCAGCCCCAGCATTTT. The chain links TRBV7-9 to TRBJ1-5, with a weak D call TRBD1 (5 bases). V lost 4 bases and J 5 bases, leaving 21 bases between the germline ends. Germline CDR1 reads SEHNR; CDR2 reads FQNEAQ (reference sequence). This CDR3 region has 17 residues.

V gene TRBV5-4 combines with J gene TRBJ2-3; a weak D match, TRBD1 (6 bases). V lost 4 bases to trimming and J lost 2 bases, with 11 bases between them. The CDR3 has 14 amino acids. Per germline, CDR1 SGHNT and CDR2 YYREEE (reference sequence). In DNA, the CDR3 is TGTGCCAGCAGCCGGGACACATCCACAGATACGCAGTATTTT. This gives the protein CASSRDTSTDTQYF.

Only one count was recorded for this clone. The chain carries TRBV7-2 and TRBJ2-5; no definite D call. CDR1 SGHTA and CDR2 FQGNSA come from the germline V gene. The CDR3 is 13 residues long. V was cut by 6 bases and J by 5 bases, with 13 bases left in between. The DNA for the CDR3 is TGTGCCAGCAGTATAGCCATTCGGGAGACCCAGTACTTC. Its translation: CASSIAIRETQYF. Filled out from reference TRBV7-2 and TRBJ2-5, the complete variable domain reads GAGVSQSPSNKVTEKGKDVELRCDPISGHTALYWYRQSLGQGLEFLIYFQGNSAPDKSGLPSDRFSAERTGGSVSTLTIQRTQQEDSAVYLCASSIAIRETQYFGPGTRLLVL.

J is TRBJ1-2 and V is TRBV3-1 (or the pseudogene TRBV3-2); D uncertain. The V gene's germline CDR1 is LGHDT and CDR2 YNNKEL (reference sequence). V was pared by 5 bases and J by 5 bases, with 15 bases between. This CDR3 region has 14 residues. The chain's CDR3 is CASSDMTMTYGYTF. The DNA for the CDR3 is TGTGCCAGCAGCGATATGACGATGACTTATGGCTACACCTTC.

V and J are TRBV24-1 and TRBJ1-2, with 8 positions matching TRBD1. The CDR3 sequence is 13 residues long. The V and J ends lost 6 bases and 8 bases, in that order; junction bases with no gene match: 7. Germline values: CDR1 KGHDR, CDR2 SFDVKD. CDR3 in amino acids: CATSRAGGIGYTF. The CDR3 DNA reads as TGTGCCACCAGTCGGGCAGGGGGCATAGGCTACACCTTC.

The V call is TRBV6-5, the J call TRBJ1-2; D is perhaps TRBD1 (5 bases). CDR3 size: 16 residues. The V gene lost 2 bases and the J gene lost 0 bases, with 13 bases spanning the gap. Germline assignment: CDR1 MNHEY and CDR2 SVGAGI. In nucleotides, the CDR3 is TGTGCCAGCAGTTACGGGAGTACAGGTTCTAACTATGGCTACACCTTC. Translation: CASSYGSTGSNYGYTF.

This sequence joins TRBV28 and TRBJ1-3; D uncertain. The CDR3 covers 17 residues. The germline V gene has CDR1 MDHEN and CDR2 SYDVKM. Trimming left V 5 bases short and J 0 bases short, with 17 bases between. The CDR3 loop is CASSGVLSPNSGNTIYF. CDR3 DNA sequence: TGTGCCAGCAGTGGAGTTCTCTCCCCTAACTCTGGAAACACCATATATTTT.

The chain combines TRBV5-7 with TRBJ1-6; D not resolved. TRBV5-7 is annotated as an ORF whose role is uncertain. This CDR3 region has 14 residues. Trimming left V 0 bases short and J 5 bases short, with 6 bases between. This CDR3 is CASSLGQNNSPLHF. The CDR3 region has the DNA TGTGCCAGCAGCTTGGGGCAGAATAATTCACCCCTCCACTTT.

V usage is TRBV7-8 and J usage is TRBJ1-5; D possibly corresponds to TRBD1 (5 bases). The CDR3 is made up of 16 amino acids. V shed 0 bases and J shed 4 bases, with 13 bases lying between them. CDR1 is SGHVS, CDR2 FQNEAQ, per germline. CDR3: CASSLAPWGGNQPQHF. CDR3 DNA sequence: TGTGCCAGCAGCTTAGCCCCGTGGGGGGGGAATCAGCCCCAGCATTTT.

V and J are TRBV18 and TRBJ1-1; 7 nucleotides line up with TRBD1. Germline V gives CDR1 KGHSH, CDR2 LQKENI. The J segment lost 4 bases and the V segment lost 6 bases, leaving 14 bases of the junction unmatched. This CDR3 region has 16 residues. The CDR3 region has the DNA TGTGCCAGCTCTCCAGGGAGGACAGGTCGGGGCACTGAAGCTTTCTTT. Residues: CASSPGRTGRGTEAFF.

The chain has TRBV10-3 and TRBJ1-5; unclear D gene. Germline V gene data show CDR1 as ENHRY and CDR2 as SYGVKD. This CDR3 contains 12 residues. V lost 2 bases to trimming and J lost 3 bases, with 2 bases between them. In DNA form, the CDR3 reads TGTGCCATCAGTGAGGACAATCAGCCCCAGCATTTT. Protein product: CAISEDNQPQHF.

This clone was found once. This chain connects TRBV7-8 to TRBJ1-3; possibly TRBD1 for D (5 bases). Deletions cut 4 bases from V and 3 bases from J, with 16 bases between. The CDR3 runs 16 residues. The germline V gene encodes CDR1 SGHVS and CDR2 FQNEAQ. The CDR3 sequence is CASSSGTGRDGNTIYF. DNA of the CDR3: TGTGCCAGCAGCTCTGGGACGGGAAGGGATGGAAACACCATATATTTT.

The CDR3 here is CASSWSGTNYNEQFF. The CDR3 DNA is TGTGCCAGCAGTTGGAGCGGTACCAACTACAATGAGCAGTTCTTC. The chain joins TRBV6-6 to TRBJ2-1, with D possibly being TRBD2 (5 bases). This CDR3 comprises 15 residues. The V end was cut by 4 bases, the J end by 3 bases, with 13 bases between. Germline CDR1 and CDR2: MNHNY and SVGAGI (reference sequence).

The V call is TRBV5-1, the J call TRBJ1-1; D is unresolved. CDR1 is SGHRS, CDR2 YFSETQ, per germline. V lost 0 bases and J 4 bases, leaving 10 bases between the germline ends. The length of the CDR3 is 14 residues. The CDR3 spells CASSLESGSTEAFF. The CDR3 region has the DNA TGCGCCAGCAGCTTGGAATCGGGGTCCACTGAAGCTTTCTTT.

This chain links TRBV10-1 with TRBJ1-2; 9 bases agree with TRBD1. The ends lost 4 bases at V and 3 bases at J; junction bases unmatched: 6. This CDR3 comprises 15 residues. CDR1 and CDR2 (germline): WNHNN, SYGVQD (reference sequence). The CDR3 here is CASSGWTGEYYGYTF. DNA for the CDR3: TGCGCCAGCAGTGGCTGGACAGGGGAGTACTATGGCTACACCTTC.

The gene calls are TRBV2 and TRBJ2-2; D ambiguous. Looked up from germline, CDR1 is SNHLY and CDR2 is FYNNEI. The CDR3 spans 11 residues. V lost 5 bases and J lost 9, with 7 bases in between. CDR3 protein: CASSLARELFF. The CDR3 DNA follows: TGTGCCAGCAGTCTGGCCCGGGAGCTGTTTTTT.

A remark on this clone: One end of the junction does not line up with germline, which may come from a read error. The V call is TRBV18, the J call TRBJ2-7; tentatively, D is TRBD1 (5 bases). Germline V CDR1 and CDR2: KGHSH, LQKENI. The CDR3 is made up of 14 amino acids. DNA for the CDR3: TGTGCCAGCTCCCCTACCGACAGTGCCTACGAACAGTACTTC. This codes for CASSPTDSAYEQYF.

V is TRBV2 and J is TRBJ2-3; 14 bases line up with TRBD2. Unmatched junction bases numbered 5, after V lost 6 bases and J lost 3 bases. CDR1 and CDR2 from the germline V gene are SNHLY and FYNNEI. The CDR3 length is 16 residues. CDR3 in DNA: TGTGCCAGCAGCAACCGACTAGCGGGGGGGACAGATACGCAGTATTTT. Translated: CASSNRLAGGTDTQYF. The complete variable domain, with remaining parts taken from reference TRBV2 and TRBJ2-3, reads EPEVTQTPSHQVTQMGQEVILRCVPISNHLYFYWYRQILGQKVEFLVSFYNNEISEKSEIFDDQFSVERPDGSNFTLKIRSTKLEDSAMYFCASSNRLAGGTDTQYFGPGTRLTVL.

The CDR3 DNA sequence: TGTGCCAGCAGCGTAGAGGTCTTTACAGGTGTCTCTGGAAACACCATATATTTT. This translates into CASSVEVFTGVSGNTIYF. The J gene is TRBJ1-3, the V gene TRBV9; TRBD1 is a possible D gene (5 bases). This CDR3 is 18 amino acids long. The germline CDR1 and CDR2 sequences are SGDLS and YYNGEE. The V end was cut by 0 bases, the J end by 0 bases, with 16 bases between.

The chain uses TRBV19 and TRBJ1-1; maybe TRBD1 (5 bases). V lost 7 bases, J lost 1 base, and 16 bases lay in between. The germline V gene has CDR1 LNHDA and CDR2 SQIVND (reference sequence). The CDR3 is 15 residues long. CDR3 nucleotide sequence: TGTGCCAGTACCCGGGGGGTAAGGGCGAACACTGAAGCTTTCTTT. Protein sequence: CASTRGVRANTEAFF.

The chain carries TRBV28 and TRBJ1-2, with D unresolved. V was trimmed by 6 bases and J by 5 bases, leaving 19 bases between them. Germline CDR1 and CDR2: MDHEN and SYDVKM. The CDR3 has 15 residues. This CDR3 is CASSLIGGERYGYTF. CDR3 DNA: TGTGCCAGCAGCCTTATCGGCGGGGAGAGGTATGGCTACACCTTC.

This clone has just one count. The J gene is TRBJ2-3, the V gene TRBV5-4; 15 bases fit TRBD2. The CDR3 is 17 amino acids. The germline V gene has CDR1 SGHNT and CDR2 YYREEE (reference sequence). The V gene end was trimmed by 5 bases and the J gene end by 3 bases; junction bases not matched to a gene: 7. The CDR3 region has the DNA TGTGCCAGCAGTTCTGGACTAGCGGGGGGGCAGACAGATACGCAGTATTTT. It is translated as CASSSGLAGGQTDTQYF.

This clone showed up just once. The genes are TRBV28 and TRBJ1-2; 8 nucleotides match TRBD1. Germline V gives CDR1 MDHEN, CDR2 SYDVKM. Trimming at V came to 6 bases and at J to 4 bases, leaving 10 bases not matched to a gene. The CDR3 consists of 15 residues. The CDR3 sequence: CASRLDRGLVYGYTF. CDR3 nucleotides: TGTGCCAGCAGACTAGACAGGGGACTGGTCTATGGCTACACCTTC.

CDR3 nucleotide sequence: TGTGCCAGCAGTGATGGGACACATTATAATTCACCCCTCCACTTT. As protein: CASSDGTHYNSPLHF. The chain links TRBV28 to TRBJ1-6; tentatively, D is TRBD1 (6 bases). Germline V gene data show CDR1 as MDHEN and CDR2 as SYDVKM. CDR3 length equals 15 residues. The V end lost 5 bases, the J end lost 4 bases, and 12 bases lay between the germline ends.